The present T cell receptor (beta chain) was sequenced within a study of technical replicates of blood from a few donors. Generated by immunoSEQ multiplex PCR, the TCRdb table keeps only in-frame clones and is missing some. The data hold almost 70,000 clones, with approximately 88% observed a single time. This TCR was recovered from a human donor in good health. Some clones in this sample may be carry-over from other donors' samples. The specimen sequenced was PBMCs.

The CDR3 DNA reads as TGCGCCAGCAGCTCAACTTCTGGACTAGCGGGGGGAGAGACCCAGTACTTC. This translates into CASSSTSGLAGGETQYF. J is TRBJ2-5 and V is TRBV5-1; TRBD2 aligns across 14 bases. CDR1 and CDR2 (germline): SGHRS, YFSETQ. The V gene end was trimmed by 3 bases and the J gene end by 4 bases; junction bases not matched to a gene: 8. The CDR3 is 17 residues long.